This T cell receptor beta chain was sequenced during a study of cytomegalovirus exposure and HLA in healthy donors. Trimming removed 2 bases from V and 9 bases from J; junction bases left unmatched: 7. CDR1 is MRHNA and CDR2 is SNTAGT in the germline V gene. The CDR3 is 14 amino acids. The PCR was carried out with 60 Vbeta primers and 13 Jbeta primers. Authors' methods: Unique TCR beta chains numbered around 80 million in a later analysis, with approximately 10 million shared. Some clones are missing from TCRdb's copy, which holds only in-frame ones; the method was immunoSEQ multiplex PCR. Clone size and the V and J calls come from that table; the DNA yielded D and trimming. The data show about 110,000 clones, with roughly four fifths seen just once and about 1.6% held by the top ten. Broader study findings: Among donors in an Asian-associated ancestry cluster, a later analysis reportedly found fewer N-insertions than the approximately 670-donor mean. Accurate prediction of HLA-A and HLA-B alleles (for most subjects) was reportedly achieved from TCR beta sequences.

As concerns this clone: Its specificity is unknown.

The V call is TRBV6-4, the J call TRBJ2-1; 7 bases fit TRBD2. The sequence came from a middle-aged man in good health and CMV-seronegative. Source material: PBMCs. Written as DNA, the CDR3 is TGTGCCAGCAGTGACGGGCGGGGGAATCCTGAGCAGTTCTTC. Translation: CASSDGRGNPEQFF.